One sample yielded the 22 T cell receptor beta chains listed below, sequenced in a study of cytomegalovirus exposure and HLA in healthy donors. Primers: 60 Vbeta forward and 13 Jbeta reverse. Repertoires were generated with immunoSEQ multiplex PCR, while TCRdb's copy carries only in-frame clones and drops some. This table has roughly 69,000 clones, 75% to 80% appearing once. The sequencing sample was made of PBMCs. Receptor source: a man younger than 30 in good health and CMV-seronegative.

The chain uses TRBV29-1 and TRBJ2-2, with 7 bases aligning to TRBD1. CDR1 SQVTM and CDR2 ANQGSEA come from the germline V gene. The CDR3 runs to 14 residues. V shed 5 bases and J 0 bases; nucleotides not matched to a gene: 3. DNA for the CDR3: TGCAGCGTTTCCGGGACAGCGAACACCGGGGAGCTGTTTTTT. It codes for CSVSGTANTGELFF.

This chain connects TRBV2 to TRBJ2-1; 15 bases match TRBD2. The germline V gene has CDR1 SNHLY and CDR2 FYNNEI. V shed 5 bases, J shed 1 base, and the junction held 6 bases outside the gene matches. CDR3 length: 18 residues. The CDR3, as DNA: TGTGCCAGCAGTTGGACTAGCGGGGGGGCCGATTCCTACAATGAGCAGTTCTTC. Its protein product is CASSWTSGGADSYNEQFF. The variable domain in full, with the rest retrieved from reference TRBV2 and TRBJ2-1, is EPEVTQTPSHQVTQMGQEVILRCVPISNHLYFYWYRQILGQKVEFLVSFYNNEISEKSEIFDDQFSVERPDGSNFTLKIRSTKLEDSAMYFCASSWTSGGADSYNEQFFGPGTRLTVL.

The genes are TRBV19 and TRBJ2-7, with TRBD1 identical over 8 bases. The CDR3 covers 15 residues. The germline gives CDR1 LNHDA, CDR2 SQIVND (reference sequence). The V segment lost 3 bases and the J segment 1 base; nucleotides outside the gene matches: 5. The CDR3 region is CASSISQGASYEQYF. The CDR3 DNA follows: TGTGCCAGTAGTATTTCCCAGGGGGCGTCCTACGAGCAGTACTTC.

The gene calls are TRBV29-1 and TRBJ2-7; perhaps TRBD1 as D (6 bases). Trimming removed 1 base from V and 4 bases from J, with 14 bases in between. CDR3 length: 14 amino acids. Germline V gives CDR1 SQVTM, CDR2 ANQGSEA. The CDR3: CSVEADSRSYEQYF. In DNA form, the CDR3 reads TGCAGCGTTGAAGCGGACAGTCGAAGTTACGAGCAGTACTTC.

DNA for the CDR3: TGTGCCAGCAGTATCAGGGAGGGCTCTAACTATGGCTACACCTTC. This sequence encodes CASSIREGSNYGYTF. This sequence joins TRBV27 and TRBJ1-2; D is perhaps TRBD1 (5 bases). This CDR3 comprises 15 residues. V lost 5 bases to trimming and J lost 0 bases, with 13 bases between them. From germline, CDR1 is MNHEY and CDR2 SMNVEV (reference sequence).

CDR3 in amino acids: CGGKGSHEQYF. CDR3 bases: TGCGGGGGCAAGGGGAGCCACGAGCAGTACTTC. The V gene is TRBV20-1, the J gene TRBJ2-7, with a tentative D call TRBD1 (6 bases). CDR3 length: 11 amino acids. Germline lookup yields CDR1 DFQATT and CDR2 SNEGSKA (reference sequence).

The chain joins TRBV5-4 to TRBJ2-2, with 10 bases lining up with TRBD2. Looked up from germline, CDR1 is SGHNT and CDR2 is YYREEE (reference sequence). The length of the CDR3 is 14 residues. Trimming removed 6 bases from V and 7 bases from J; junction bases left unmatched: 6. Here the CDR3 DNA reads TGTGCCAGCAAAGCGGGGGGGCCGGACGGGGAGCTGTTTTTT. Translated, it gives CASKAGGPDGELFF.

The chain's CDR3 is CASSLRVIDSGQFF. CDR3 bases: TGTGCCAGCAGTTTACGGGTAATAGACAGTGGGCAGTTCTTC. The J gene is TRBJ2-1, the V gene TRBV28, with D perhaps matching TRBD1 (5 bases). Looked up from germline, CDR1 is MDHEN and CDR2 is SYDVKM. This CDR3 is 14 amino acids long. Trimming cost V 2 bases and J 12 bases, with 17 bases left between them.

The V call is TRBV4-2, the J call TRBJ1-1; no reliable D call. Germline loops: CDR1 LGHNA, CDR2 YNFKEQ. The CDR3 sequence is 13 residues long. Trimming pared 1 base from V and 9 bases from J, leaving 12 bases between. CDR3 residues: CASSQGRGGKAFF. CDR3 nucleotides: TGTGCCAGCAGCCAAGGGCGGGGAGGCAAAGCTTTCTTT.

This rearrangement joins TRBV18 to TRBJ2-1; D may be TRBD1 (5 bases). Deletions cut 2 bases from V and 5 bases from J, with 7 bases between. The CDR3 is 13 amino acids. Per germline, CDR1 KGHSH and CDR2 LQKENI. In nucleotides, the CDR3 is TGTGCCAGCTCACCAAAGGGGAACAATGAGCAGTTCTTC. It encodes CASSPKGNNEQFF.

The rearrangement links TRBV7-8 to TRBJ2-5, with 13 bases lining up with TRBD2. Germline loops: CDR1 SGHVS, CDR2 FQNEAQ. Trimming at V came to 5 bases and at J to 5 bases, leaving 8 bases not matched to a gene. The CDR3 totals 16 residues. The CDR3 here is CASSATSGGAPETQYF. In nucleotides, the CDR3 is TGTGCCAGCAGCGCAACTAGCGGGGGGGCTCCGGAGACCCAGTACTTC.

V is TRBV6-5 and J is TRBJ1-6; 8 bases align to TRBD1. The CDR3 sequence is 15 residues long. CDR1 and CDR2 (germline): MNHEY, SVGAGI. The V gene end was trimmed by 5 bases and the J gene end by 5 bases; junction bases not matched to a gene: 5. The CDR3 sequence: CASSRGQGNNSPLHF. In nucleotides, the CDR3 is TGTGCCAGCAGTCGTGGACAGGGTAATAATTCACCCCTCCACTTT.

The chain has TRBV19 and TRBJ2-3; D remains unclear. Germline CDR1 LNHDA, CDR2 SQIVND (reference sequence). The CDR3 loop spans 16 amino acids. Trimming left V 3 bases short and J 1 base short, with 14 bases between. CDR3 loop: CASSIKPRGGTDTQYF. CDR3 DNA sequence: TGTGCCAGTAGTATTAAACCCCGCGGAGGCACAGATACGCAGTATTTT.

V and J are TRBV9 and TRBJ1-2; 9 bases align to TRBD1. Germline CDR1 is SGDLS and CDR2 is YYNGEE. J lost 3 bases, V lost 3 bases, and 6 bases had no gene match. There are 15 residues in the CDR3. In DNA, the CDR3 is TGTGCCAGCAGCGCGACCGGGACAGGGCACTATGGCTACACCTTC. Amino acid sequence: CASSATGTGHYGYTF.

The rearrangement uses TRBV25-1 and TRBJ1-6; D is ambiguous. CDR3 length: 12 amino acids. Germline CDR1 and CDR2: MGHDK and SYGVNS. Deletions cut 1 base from V and 14 bases from J, with 9 bases between. The CDR3 bases are TGTGCCAGCAGTGAATGGACGGACTCCCTCCACTTT. This gives the protein CASSEWTDSLHF.

This clone came up a few times. The chain couples TRBV27 to TRBJ1-2; no firm D call. Trimming removed 6 bases from V and 5 bases from J, with 16 bases in between. The CDR3 runs 14 residues. CDR1 is MNHEY, CDR2 SMNVEV, per germline (reference sequence). CDR3 DNA: TGTGCCAGCAGACCCGGCGGGAGGTTTTATGGCTACACCTTC. Translation: CASRPGGRFYGYTF.

This chain uses TRBV4-2 with TRBJ1-1; 7 bases are shared with TRBD1. The CDR3 contains 18 residues. J lost 0 bases, V lost 4 bases, and 14 bases had no gene match. Germline CDR1 and CDR2: LGHNA and YNFKEQ. The CDR3 reads CASSPRQGGGKMNTEAFF. The DNA for the CDR3 is TGTGCCAGCAGCCCTAGACAGGGCGGTGGAAAAATGAACACTGAAGCTTTCTTT.

The chain couples TRBV7-2 to TRBJ1-1; the match to TRBD1 covers 7 bases. After removal of 0 bases from V and 3 bases from J, the junction contained 7 bases not matched to a gene. The CDR3 is made up of 16 amino acids. Germline V gene sequence: CDR1 SGHTA, CDR2 FQGNSA. The CDR3 nucleotides read TGTGCCAGCAGCTTAGCGACAGGGAGGACGGACACTGAAGCTTTCTTT. Translated: CASSLATGRTDTEAFF.

The chain combines TRBV6-4 with TRBJ2-1, with D perhaps matching TRBD1 (5 bases). With 3 bases removed from V and 6 bases from J, the gap between germline ends came to 18 bases. CDR3 length: 16 residues. Looked up from germline, CDR1 is MRHNA and CDR2 is SNTAGT. CDR3 DNA: TGTGCCAGCAGTGAGTTCAGGGCTATCAGGCCCAATGAGCAGTTCTTC. Translating gives CASSEFRAIRPNEQFF.

Only a few counts were recorded for this clone. V usage is TRBV5-1 and J usage is TRBJ1-2; D is unresolved. V was clipped by 0 bases and J by 8 bases, with 14 bases between them. CDR1 and CDR2 (germline): SGHRS, YFSETQ. The CDR3 consists of 14 residues. Written as DNA, the CDR3 is TGCGCCAGCAGCTTGGCCGGGGAACGGTACGGCTACACCTTC. Protein sequence: CASSLAGERYGYTF.

The J gene is TRBJ1-1, the V gene TRBV5-4, with TRBD1 matching over 9 bases. Germline CDR1 SGHNT, CDR2 YYREEE (reference sequence). The CDR3 length is 13 residues. J gave up 7 bases and V 1 base, and 2 bases lay outside the gene matches. The CDR3 sequence: CASSLTGGLEAFF. As DNA, the CDR3 is TGTGCCAGCAGCTTGACAGGGGGCCTTGAAGCTTTCTTT.

The chain carries TRBV5-1 and TRBJ2-5, with a tentative D call TRBD1 (6 bases). The V gene's germline CDR1 is SGHRS and CDR2 YFSETQ. V lost 4 bases and J 5 bases, leaving 18 bases between the germline ends. The CDR3 consists of 15 residues. The CDR3 is CASSLQGSASETQYF. The CDR3 nucleotides read TGCGCCAGCAGCCTACAGGGTTCTGCGAGCGAGACCCAGTACTTC.